This T cell receptor beta chain is from a study of blood T cell repertoires in COVID-19. At the level of the study: Acute and convalescent COVID-19 samples came from the United States, Italy and Spain. T cells, B-cell-depleted T cells, or PBMCs supplied cDNA or gDNA.

The CDR3 spans 13 residues. Between the trimmed V and J ends, which lost 0 bases and 6 bases, there was a span of 12 bases. CDR1 is GTSNPN, CDR2 SVGIG, per germline (reference sequence). Per the authors' pipeline: Amplified reference gene primers provided the basis for estimating nucleated cell counts. Assay: immunoSEQ multiplex PCR; the TCRdb copy retains only in-frame clones and omits some. That table supplies the V and J calls and clone size; D and trimming were determined from the DNA. The repertoire holds 45,000 to 55,000 clones, with 80% to 90% as singletons. The sequenced sample consisted of peripheral blood. This clonotype was sampled from a human donor in a cohort sampled during active COVID-19. J is TRBJ2-7 and V is TRBV30, with a weak D call TRBD1 (6 bases). The CDR3 here is CAWSVTQGSEQYF. CDR3 nucleotides: TGTGCCTGGAGTGTAACGCAGGGGAGCGAGCAGTACTTC.